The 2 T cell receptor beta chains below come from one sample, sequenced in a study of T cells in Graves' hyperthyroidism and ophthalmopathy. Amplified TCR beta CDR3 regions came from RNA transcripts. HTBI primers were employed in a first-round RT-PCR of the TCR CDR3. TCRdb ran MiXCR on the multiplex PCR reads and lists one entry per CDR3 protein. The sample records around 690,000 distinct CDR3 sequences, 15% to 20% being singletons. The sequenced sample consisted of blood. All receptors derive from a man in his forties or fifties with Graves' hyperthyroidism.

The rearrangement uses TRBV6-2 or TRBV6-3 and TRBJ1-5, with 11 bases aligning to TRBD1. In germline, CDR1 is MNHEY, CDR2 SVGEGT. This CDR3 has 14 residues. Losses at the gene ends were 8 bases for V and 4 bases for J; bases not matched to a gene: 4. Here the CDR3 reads CASVGQGGNQPQHF. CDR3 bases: TGTGCCAGCGTGGGACAGGGGGGTAATCAGCCCCAGCATTTT.

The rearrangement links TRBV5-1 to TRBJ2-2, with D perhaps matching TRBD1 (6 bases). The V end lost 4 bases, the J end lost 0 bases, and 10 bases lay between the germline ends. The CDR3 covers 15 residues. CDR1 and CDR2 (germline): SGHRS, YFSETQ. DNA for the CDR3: TGCGCCAGCAGCATGGACAGATCGAACACCGGGGAGCTGTTTTTT. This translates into CASSMDRSNTGELFF. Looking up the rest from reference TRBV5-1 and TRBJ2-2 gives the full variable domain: KAGVTQTPRYLIKTRGQQVTLSCSPISGHRSVSWYQQTPGQGLQFLFEYFSETQRNKGNFPGRFSGRQFSNSRSEMNVSTLELGDSALYLCASSMDRSNTGELFFGEGSRLTVL.